This TCR beta chain was retrieved from a study of blood T cells in healthy people across ages. Overall study results and limits: Total diversity from one million sequenced T cells was likely underestimated.

Then a second PCR, running about 7 to 11 cycles, was carried out with a sample-barcoded 5' primer and a J-beta primer mix. Each CDR3 protein is one row after TCRdb ran MiXCR on the 5' RACE reads. The sample holds 910,000 or so distinct CDR3 sequences, roughly 51% seen once. For this clonotype: The antigen is unknown.

CDR3 length equals 15 residues. Trimming removed 5 bases at V and 1 base at J, with 13 bases between. Germline V gives CDR1 MGHRA, CDR2 YSYEKL. The V and J genes are TRBV4-1 and TRBJ2-3; D is unclear. Input material: blood. The clonotype comes from an older woman in good health. DNA for the CDR3: TGCGCCAGCAGCATTCTTACCCGAGGCACAGATACGCAGTATTTT. This sequence encodes CASSILTRGTDTQYF.